This is a list of T cell receptor beta chains from one sample in a study of cytomegalovirus exposure and HLA in healthy donors. Clones were read by immunoSEQ multiplex PCR, and TCRdb kept only the in-frame ones, dropping some. Of 100,000 to 150,000 clones listed, around 77% were seen once; the top ten hold 0.94%. The sequenced sample was PBMCs. All receptors derive from a woman aged 55-70 years in good health and CMV-seronegative. Both conserved end residues are part of each CDR3. D genes are given only for firm matches. Not all rows give a size; the values are once, few, many and, for expanded clones, a class.

V	D	J	size	DNA	CDR3
TRBV5-1	.	TRBJ2-2	few	TGCGCCAGCAGCTCGAGGGCAGGGGCAAAGAACACCGGGGAGCTGTTTTTT	CASSSRAGAKNTGELFF
TRBV4-2	.	TRBJ2-3	.	TGTGCCAGCAGCCTTGGTGGGGGCGCGAGCACAGATACGCAGTATTTT	CASSLGGGASTDTQYF
TRBV7-7	TRBD2	TRBJ2-1	.	TGTGCTAGCAGCTTACACGGGGTAGCGGGGGGGTCTGAGCAGTTCTTC	CASSLHGVAGGSEQFF
TRBV10-2	TRBD1	TRBJ1-1	few	TGCGCCAGCAGTGACGGACAGGGGATGAACACTGAAGCTTTCTTT	CASSDGQGMNTEAFF
TRBV6-5	TRBD1	TRBJ1-3	.	TGTGCCAGCCGGGGACAGGGTCTTTCTGGAAACACCATATATTTT	CASRGQGLSGNTIYF
TRBV2	.	TRBJ2-2	.	TGTGCCAGCAGTGAAGCGCTTCTGGGGCGAGTGAACACCGGGGAGCTGTTTTTT	CASSEALLGRVNTGELFF
TRBV28	.	TRBJ1-2	.	TGTGCCAGCAGTTTTCCCCCGGGGGGGGGCTACACCTTC	CASSFPPGGGYTF
TRBV29-1	TRBD2	TRBJ2-2	.	TGCAGCGCCTATCCTAACCTCGGACTAGCGGGGACTCCGAACACCGGGGAGCTGTTTTTT	CSAYPNLGLAGTPNTGELFF
TRBV11-2	TRBD1	TRBJ2-3	once	TGTGCCAGCAGCTTTACCGGGACAGCCACAGATACGCAGTATTTT	CASSFTGTATDTQYF
TRBV5-1	.	TRBJ2-7	.	TGCGCCAGCAGCTTGGCCCAGGTCTCCTACGAGCAGTACTTC	CASSLAQVSYEQYF
TRBV9	.	TRBJ2-7	.	TGTGCCAGCAGCGTAGCGAGCGGGACAGGCGCCTACGAGCAGTACTTC	CASSVASGTGAYEQYF
TRBV5-6	.	TRBJ2-5	.	TGTGCCAGCAGCTGGGCGGGGGCGCGGGAGACCCAGTACTTC	CASSWAGARETQYF
TRBV5-5	.	TRBJ1-2	.	TGTGCCAGCAGCTTGGCACAGCCAAACTATGGCTACACCTTC	CASSLAQPNYGYTF
TRBV5-1	TRBD2	TRBJ2-3	.	TGCGCCAGCAGCTCTTCGGGCGGGGGGACCACAGATACGCAGTATTTT	CASSSSGGGTTDTQYF
TRBV5-1	.	TRBJ2-7	.	TGCGCCAGCAGCTTACAGGATCACGAGCAGTACTTC	CASSLQDHEQYF
TRBV5-1	.	TRBJ1-2	.	TGCGCCAGCAGCTTGGTACAGGGAGCAGCCTATGGCTACACCTTC	CASSLVQGAAYGYTF
TRBV9	TRBD1	TRBJ1-3	few	TGTGCCAGCAGCCCCCGCCGGACAGGGCATCACTTGCAAAACACCATATATTTT	CASSPRRTGHHLQNTIYF
TRBV4-1	.	TRBJ2-7	once	TGCGCCAGCAGCCAAGGGCTCATTCAGTCCTACGAGCAGTACTTC	CASSQGLIQSYEQYF
TRBV6-5	TRBD1	TRBJ2-5	.	TGTGCCAGCAGTTACTCGGGGACAGGGGGCATCGAGACCCAGTACTTC	CASSYSGTGGIETQYF
TRBV9	TRBD2	TRBJ2-3	.	TGTGCCAGCAGCGTAAGTGGGACTAGCGGGACGGATACGCAGTATTTT	CASSVSGTSGTDTQYF
TRBV28	TRBD1	TRBJ1-6	few	TGTGCCAGCAGAAAACAGGGGTCCCATAATTCACCCCTCCACTTT	CASRKQGSHNSPLHF
TRBV18	.	TRBJ1-4	.	TGTGCCACCCGGGGTAGCGTAAATGAAAAACTGTTTTTT	CATRGSVNEKLFF
TRBV13	TRBD1	TRBJ2-3	.	TGTGCCAGCAGCGCCCGGGACAGACCGCAGTATTTT	CASSARDRPQYF
TRBV5-6	TRBD2	TRBJ2-1	.	TGTGCCAGCAGCTTCGGGACTAGTGATGCGCAGTTCTTC	CASSFGTSDAQFF
TRBV7-8	.	TRBJ2-7	.	TGTGCCAGCAGCCTGAGAGACAGCTACGAGCAGTACTTC	CASSLRDSYEQYF
TRBV6-1	TRBD1	TRBJ2-1	once	TGTGCCAGCAGTGAAAAGGGGACAGGGAACCATGAGCAGTTCTTC	CASSEKGTGNHEQFF
TRBV28	.	TRBJ1-5	.	TGTGCCAGCAGTACGGGAGGGGCGAGCAATCAGCCCCAGCATTTT	CASSTGGASNQPQHF
TRBV5-1	.	TRBJ1-1	.	TGCGCCAGCAGCTCGACAGGAACGAACACTGAAGCTTTCTTT	CASSSTGTNTEAFF
TRBV28	TRBD1	TRBJ2-2	.	TGTGCCAGCAGTCCCGACAGGGGGCTCAACACCGGGGAGCTGTTTTTT	CASSPDRGLNTGELFF
TRBV19	TRBD1	TRBJ2-2	.	TGTGCCAGTGGTAGGGACAGACGAACCGGGGAGCTGTTTTTT	CASGRDRRTGELFF
TRBV5-4	TRBD1	TRBJ1-2	.	TGTGCCAGCAGCTTGGGGACAGGGGGCGCGTATGGCTACACCTTC	CASSLGTGGAYGYTF
TRBV19	TRBD1	TRBJ1-5	.	TGTGCCAGTAGTGCGGACAGGGGGCGCGGCAATCAGCCCCAGCATTTT	CASSADRGRGNQPQHF